Following are 2 T cell receptor beta chains from one sample sequenced in a study of cytomegalovirus exposure and HLA in healthy donors. The PCR ran on 60 Vbeta and 13 Jbeta primers. Libraries were prepared by immunoSEQ multiplex PCR; TCRdb keeps only in-frame clonotypes and omits some of them. The sample yields 130,000 to 150,000 clones, about two thirds seen once. The sample was PBMCs. Source of these receptors: a woman between 18 and 29 years old in good health and CMV-seronegative.

The gene calls are TRBV29-1 and TRBJ2-1; 8 nucleotides align to TRBD2. Unmatched junction bases numbered 9, after V lost 3 bases and J lost 8 bases. CDR3 size: 14 residues. Germline V gives CDR1 SQVTM, CDR2 ANQGSEA. Here the CDR3 reads CSVDGGAGIDEQFF. In DNA form, the CDR3 reads TGCAGCGTTGACGGGGGGGCTGGGATCGATGAGCAGTTCTTC.

This clone showed up many times. The V and J genes are TRBV4-1 and TRBJ1-4, with a possible D match to TRBD1 (6 bases). The V gene's germline CDR1 is MGHRA and CDR2 YSYEKL. The CDR3 is 16 residues long. V dropped 2 bases and J dropped 8 bases, with 18 bases sitting between them. DNA for the CDR3: TGCGCCAGCAGCCAATCCCTGGCAGGGGCATGGGAAAAACTGTTTTTT. It is translated as CASSQSLAGAWEKLFF.